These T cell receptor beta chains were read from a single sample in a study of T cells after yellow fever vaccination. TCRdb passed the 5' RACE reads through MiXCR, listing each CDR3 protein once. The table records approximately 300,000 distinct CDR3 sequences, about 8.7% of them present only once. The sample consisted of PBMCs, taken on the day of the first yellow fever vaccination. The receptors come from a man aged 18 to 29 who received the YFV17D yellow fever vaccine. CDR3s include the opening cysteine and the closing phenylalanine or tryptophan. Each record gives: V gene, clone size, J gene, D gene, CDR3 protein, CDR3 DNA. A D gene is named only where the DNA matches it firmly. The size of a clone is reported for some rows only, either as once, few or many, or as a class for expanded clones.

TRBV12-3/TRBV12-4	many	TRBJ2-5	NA	CASSSNSVETQYF	TGTGCCAGCAGTTCAAATAGCGTGGAGACCCAGTACTTC
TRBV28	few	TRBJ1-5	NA	CASSLIYPGTRLQPQHF	TGTGCCAGCAGTTTAATCTACCCGGGGACGCGCCTTCAACCCCAGCATTTT
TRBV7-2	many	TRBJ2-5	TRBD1	CASSSRPGTGGDQYF	TGTGCCAGCAGCTCGAGACCCGGGACAGGGGGAGACCAGTACTTC
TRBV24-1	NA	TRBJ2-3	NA	CATKLGNTDTQYF	TGTGCCACCAAACTAGGCAACACAGATACGCAGTATTTT
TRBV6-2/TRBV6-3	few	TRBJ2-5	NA	CASSYSKGPFTGPQETQYF	TGTGCCAGCAGTTACTCGAAAGGACCCTTCACAGGCCCCCAAGAGACCCAGTACTTC
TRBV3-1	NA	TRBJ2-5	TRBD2	CASTKQGAGSRGETQYF	TGTGCCAGCACCAAGCAGGGAGCGGGGTCGCGGGGAGAGACCCAGTACTTC
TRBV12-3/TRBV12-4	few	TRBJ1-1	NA	CASRLGGGMNTEAFF	TGTGCCAGCAGGCTTGGCGGGGGGATGAACACTGAAGCTTTCTTT
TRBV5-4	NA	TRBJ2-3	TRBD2	CASRRGGPDTQYF	TGTGCCAGCAGGAGGGGAGGGCCAGATACGCAGTATTTT
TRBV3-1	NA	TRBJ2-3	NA	CASSQQAATQYF	TGTGCCAGCAGCCAACAGGCGGCTACGCAGTATTTT
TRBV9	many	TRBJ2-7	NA	CASSQPTNSYEQYF	TGTGCCAGCAGCCAACCGACTAATTCCTACGAGCAGTACTTC
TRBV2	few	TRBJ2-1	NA	CASTPTSSYNEQFF	TGTGCCAGCACACCAACAAGCTCCTACAATGAGCAGTTCTTC
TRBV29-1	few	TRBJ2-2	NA	CSVGAWTGELFF	TGCAGCGTGGGGGCATGGACCGGGGAGCTGTTTTTT
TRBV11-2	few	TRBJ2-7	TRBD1	CASRPNRGISYEQYF	TGTGCCAGCAGACCAAACAGGGGGATTTCGTACGAGCAGTACTTC
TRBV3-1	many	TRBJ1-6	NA	CASSQVTADSPLHF	TGTGCCAGCAGCCAGGTGACAGCCGATTCACCCCTCCACTTT
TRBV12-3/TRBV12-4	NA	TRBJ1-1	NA	CASSLGGLGYAFF	TGTGCCAGCAGTTTAGGAGGGTTGGGATATGCTTTCTTT
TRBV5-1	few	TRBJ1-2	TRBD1	CASSLRGQGGYTF	TGCGCCAGCAGCTTGAGGGGGCAAGGCGGCTACACCTTC
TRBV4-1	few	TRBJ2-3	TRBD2	CASSQDRGGLTDTQYF	TGCGCCAGCAGCCAAGATCGGGGGGGCTTGACAGATACGCAGTATTTT
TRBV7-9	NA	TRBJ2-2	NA	CASSLVLITGELFF	TGTGCCAGCAGCTTAGTCCTGATCACCGGGGAGCTGTTTTTT
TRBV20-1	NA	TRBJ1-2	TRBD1	CSAKTGQGGYTF	TGCAGTGCTAAGACCGGACAGGGGGGCTACACCTTC
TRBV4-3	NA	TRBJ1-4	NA	CASSQGHRDVREKLFF	TGCGCCAGCAGCCAAGGCCACAGGGACGTTAGGGAAAAACTGTTTTTT
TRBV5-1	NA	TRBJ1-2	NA	CASFNPTQVPYGYTF	TGCGCCAGCTTCAATCCTACCCAGGTTCCTTATGGCTACACCTTC
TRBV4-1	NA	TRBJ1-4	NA	CASSQDGQWNEKLFF	TGCGCCAGCAGCCAAGACGGACAGTGGAATGAAAAACTGTTTTTT
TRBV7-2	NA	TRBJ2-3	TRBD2	CASSLSALASGVESDTQYF	TGTGCCAGCAGCTTATCGGCCCTAGCTAGCGGGGTTGAGTCGGATACGCAGTATTTT
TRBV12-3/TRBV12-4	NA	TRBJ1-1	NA	CASSLGGLGTEAFF	TGTGCCAGCAGTTTGGGAGGGTTAGGGACTGAAGCTTTCTTT
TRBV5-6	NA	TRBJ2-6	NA	CASSTAEGEVNVLTF	TGTGCCAGCAGCACCGCGGAAGGGGAGGTCAACGTCCTGACTTTC
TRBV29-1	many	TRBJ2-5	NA	CSVDRGLGETQYF	TGCAGCGTTGACAGGGGCTTAGGGGAGACCCAGTACTTC
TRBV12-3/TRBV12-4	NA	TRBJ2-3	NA	CASSFLGGGETDTQYF	TGTGCCAGCAGTTTCTTGGGGGGGGGCGAGACAGATACGCAGTATTTT
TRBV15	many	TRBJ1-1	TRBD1	CATSSSQLGQGKTEAFF	TGTGCCACCAGCAGCTCCCAACTGGGACAGGGGAAGACTGAAGCTTTCTTT
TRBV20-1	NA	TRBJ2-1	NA	CSASGKQGVYVNEQFF	TGCAGTGCTAGTGGGAAGCAGGGCGTCTATGTCAATGAGCAGTTCTTC
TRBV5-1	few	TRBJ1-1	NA	CASSQQTGNTEAFF	TGCGCCAGCAGCCAGCAGACAGGGAACACTGAAGCTTTCTTT
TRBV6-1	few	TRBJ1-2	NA	CASRIGASNYGYTF	TGTGCCAGCAGAATCGGCGCCTCTAACTATGGCTACACCTTC
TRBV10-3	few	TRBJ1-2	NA	CAITRDSSYGYTF	TGTGCCATCACTAGGGACTCTTCCTATGGCTACACCTTC
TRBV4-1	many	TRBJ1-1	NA	CASSLQKGKNTEAFF	TGCGCCAGCAGCCTCCAAAAGGGGAAAAACACTGAAGCTTTCTTT
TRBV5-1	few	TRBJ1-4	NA	CASSPTGLNEKLFF	TGCGCCAGCAGTCCGACAGGCCTTAATGAAAAACTGTTTTTT
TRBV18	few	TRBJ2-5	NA	CASSPMGKTQYF	TGTGCCAGCTCACCTATGGGGAAGACCCAGTACTTC
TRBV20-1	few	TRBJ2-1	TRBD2	CSARVGGGNNEQFF	TGCAGTGCTAGAGTTGGCGGGGGAAACAATGAGCAGTTCTTC
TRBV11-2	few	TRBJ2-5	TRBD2	CASSSTSGGPEDQETQYF	TGTGCCAGCAGCTCGACTAGCGGGGGACCCGAGGATCAAGAGACCCAGTACTTC
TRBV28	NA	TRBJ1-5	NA	CASGPLGQPQHF	TGTGCCAGCGGGCCTTTGGGACAGCCCCAGCATTTT
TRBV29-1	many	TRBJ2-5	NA	CSVGLTETQYF	TGCAGCGTTGGTCTAACAGAGACCCAGTACTTC
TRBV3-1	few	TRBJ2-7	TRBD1	CASSQITWDRVSYEQYF	TGTGCCAGCAGCCAAATAACCTGGGACAGGGTCTCCTACGAGCAGTACTTC
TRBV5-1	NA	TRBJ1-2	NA	CASSPGQPNYGYTF	TGCGCCAGCAGCCCGGGGCAACCTAACTATGGCTACACCTTC
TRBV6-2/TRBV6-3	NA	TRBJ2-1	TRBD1	CASSSQGAQYNEQFF	TGTGCCAGCAGTTCCCAGGGGGCTCAGTACAATGAGCAGTTCTTC